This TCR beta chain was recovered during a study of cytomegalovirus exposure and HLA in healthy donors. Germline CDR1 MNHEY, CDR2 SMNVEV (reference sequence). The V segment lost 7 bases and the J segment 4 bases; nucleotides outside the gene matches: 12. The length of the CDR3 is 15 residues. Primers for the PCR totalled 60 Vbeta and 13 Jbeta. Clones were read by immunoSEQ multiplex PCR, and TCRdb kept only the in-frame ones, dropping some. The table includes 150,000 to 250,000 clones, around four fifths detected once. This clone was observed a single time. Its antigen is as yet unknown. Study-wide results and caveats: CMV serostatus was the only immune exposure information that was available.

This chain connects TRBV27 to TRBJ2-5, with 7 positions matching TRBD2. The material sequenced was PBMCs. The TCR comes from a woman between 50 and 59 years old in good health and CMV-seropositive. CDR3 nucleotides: TGTGCCAGCACCAAAGGTCAGGGCGGGGGAGAGACCCAGTACTTC. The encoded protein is CASTKGQGGGETQYF.